These 3 T cell receptor beta chains originate from one sample sequenced in a study of STAT5B mutations in CD4+ large granular lymphocyte leukemia. Assay: immunoSEQ multiplex PCR; the TCRdb copy retains only in-frame clones and omits some. The sample has approximately 28,000 clones, roughly 91% seen once; the top ten hold 0.4% to 0.5%. Sample: CD4+ T cells from blood buffy coats. These receptor sequences come from a human donor in good health.

V usage is TRBV7-9 and J usage is TRBJ2-5; tentative D call: TRBD1 (6 bases). The DNA matches TRBJ2-7 better at its end, which makes the J call doubtful. The CDR3 spans 14 residues. Germline V lookup: CDR1 SEHNR, CDR2 FQNEAQ (reference sequence). This CDR3 reads CASSVDSLIYEQYF. The CDR3 region has the DNA TGTGCCAGCAGCGTGGACAGCCTAATCTACGAGCAGTACTTC.

The CDR3 here is CSVMDRVGSEQYF. The DNA for the CDR3 is TGCAGCGTTATGGACAGGGTAGGGTCCGAGCAGTACTTC. The chain joins TRBV29-1 to TRBJ2-7, with 8 bases identical to TRBD1. V trimming: 5 bases; J trimming: 6 bases; junction bases outside the gene matches: 9. Germline V CDR1 and CDR2: SQVTM, ANQGSEA. The CDR3 is 13 residues long.

The chain combines TRBV10-3 with TRBJ1-3; a weak D match, TRBD1 (6 bases). Germline V gives CDR1 ENHRY, CDR2 SYGVKD. V shed 5 bases and J shed 0 bases, with 17 bases lying between them. The CDR3 totals 17 residues. For the CDR3, the DNA is TGTGCCATCAGTATGACAGGACCACAAACCTCTGGAAACACCATATATTTT. Residues: CAISMTGPQTSGNTIYF.